The clone carrying this TCR beta chain was seen a few times. The data were taken from a study of blood T cells in healthy people across ages. Isolation recovered at least 6 million PBMCs from every sample. A sample-barcoded 5' primer and a J-beta primer mix were used in a second PCR of roughly 7 to 11 cycles. TCRdb ran MiXCR on the 5' RACE reads and lists one entry per CDR3 protein. This table holds about 1,500,000 distinct CDR3 sequences, roughly 45% found once. The CDR3 is made up of 15 amino acids. CDR1 is MGHRA and CDR2 is YSYEKL in the germline V gene. V was pared by 0 bases and J by 7 bases, with 13 bases between.

The chain combines TRBV4-1 with TRBJ2-1, with a possible D match to TRBD2 (5 bases). The clonotype was recovered from a woman aged 18-35 years in good health. The sequenced sample consisted of blood. CDR3 DNA: TGCGCCAGCAGCCAAGATCGGAAGAGAGGGAATGAGCAGTTCTTC. Protein sequence: CASSQDRKRGNEQFF.